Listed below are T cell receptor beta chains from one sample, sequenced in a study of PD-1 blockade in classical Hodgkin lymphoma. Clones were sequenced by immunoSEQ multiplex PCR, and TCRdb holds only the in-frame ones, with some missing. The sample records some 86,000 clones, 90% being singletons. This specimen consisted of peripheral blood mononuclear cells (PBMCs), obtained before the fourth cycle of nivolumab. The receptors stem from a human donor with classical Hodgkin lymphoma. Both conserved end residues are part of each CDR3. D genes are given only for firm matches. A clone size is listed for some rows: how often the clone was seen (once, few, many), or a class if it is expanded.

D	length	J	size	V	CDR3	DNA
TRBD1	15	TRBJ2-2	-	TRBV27	CASSPMDRATGELFF	TGTGCCAGCAGTCCAATGGACAGGGCCACCGGGGAGCTGTTTTTT
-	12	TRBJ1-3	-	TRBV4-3	CASSPSGNTIYF	TGCGCCAGCAGCCCCAGCGGAAACACCATATATTTT
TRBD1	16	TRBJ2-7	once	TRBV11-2	CASSLARTGSSYEQYF	TGTGCCAGCAGCTTAGCACGGACAGGTTCTTCGTACGAGCAGTACTTC
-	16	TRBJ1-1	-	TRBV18	CASSPTGHGMNTEAFF	TGTGCCAGCTCACCGACGGGGCATGGCATGAACACTGAAGCTTTCTTT
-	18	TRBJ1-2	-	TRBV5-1	CASSLGGGNRDWNYGYTF	TGCGCCAGCAGCCTGGGAGGCGGGAACAGGGATTGGAACTATGGCTACACCTTC
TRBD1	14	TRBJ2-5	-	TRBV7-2	CASSFEGAIETQYF	TGTGCCAGCAGCTTTGAGGGGGCCATAGAGACCCAGTACTTC
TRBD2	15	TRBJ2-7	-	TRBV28	CASSFWGGSSYEQYF	TGTGCCAGCAGCTTCTGGGGGGGGAGCTCCTACGAGCAGTACTTC
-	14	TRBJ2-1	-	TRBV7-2	CASSSLRGYNEQFF	TGTGCCAGCAGCTCATTGAGGGGGTACAATGAGCAGTTCTTC
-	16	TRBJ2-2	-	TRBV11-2	CASSLTPPIWTGELFF	TGTGCCAGCAGCTTAACCCCCCCAATTTGGACCGGGGAGCTGTTTTTT
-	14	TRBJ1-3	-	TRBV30	CAWSLGTVGNTIYF	TGTGCCTGGAGTCTGGGGACGGTTGGAAACACCATATATTTT
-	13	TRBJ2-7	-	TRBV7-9	CASSFAAAYEQYF	TGTGCCAGCAGCTTTGCAGCTGCCTACGAGCAGTACTTC
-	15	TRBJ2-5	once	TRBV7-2	CASSLARTPHRLQYF	TGTGCCAGCAGCTTAGCCAGGACCCCTCATCGGCTCCAGTACTTC
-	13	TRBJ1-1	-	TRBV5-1	CASSQAGDTEAFF	TGCGCCAGCAGTCAGGCAGGGGACACTGAAGCTTTCTTT
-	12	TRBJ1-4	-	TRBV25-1	CASSRPNEKLFF	TGTGCCAGCAGTCGGCCTAATGAAAAACTGTTTTTT
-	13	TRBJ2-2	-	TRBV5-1	CASRPGSTGELFF	TGCGCCAGCAGACCGGGGTCCACCGGGGAGCTGTTTTTT
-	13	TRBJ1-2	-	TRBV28	CASSLAGDNGYTF	TGTGCCAGCAGTTTAGCAGGGGACAATGGCTACACCTTC
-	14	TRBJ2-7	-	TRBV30	CAWSVTSLSYEQYF	TGTGCCTGGAGTGTAACATCTCTCTCCTACGAGCAGTACTTC
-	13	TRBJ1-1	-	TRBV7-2	CASSSQGMAEAFF	TGTGCCAGCAGCTCCCAGGGTATGGCTGAAGCTTTCTTT
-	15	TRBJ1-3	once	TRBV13	CASSLVGGPGNTIYF	TGTGCCAGCAGCTTAGTTGGGGGCCCTGGAAACACCATATATTTT
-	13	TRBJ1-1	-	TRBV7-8	CASSLAENTEAFF	TGTGCCAGCAGCTTAGCGGAGAACACTGAAGCTTTCTTT
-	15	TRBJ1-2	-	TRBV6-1	CASSEIAGLDYGYTF	TGTGCCAGCAGTGAAATTGCAGGGCTGGACTATGGCTACACCTTC
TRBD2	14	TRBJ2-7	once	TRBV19	CASSKGLEVYEQYF	TGTGCCAGTAGTAAAGGACTAGAGGTTTACGAGCAGTACTTC
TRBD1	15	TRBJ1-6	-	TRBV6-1	CASSEDRGFYSPLHF	TGTGCCAGCAGTGAAGACAGGGGTTTTTATTCACCCCTCCACTTT
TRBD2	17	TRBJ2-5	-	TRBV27	CASSYLEPKRGQETQYF	TGTGCCAGCAGTTACCTAGAGCCAAAGCGGGGACAAGAGACCCAGTACTTC
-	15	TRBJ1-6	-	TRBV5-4	CASSLDTGRYSPLHF	TGTGCCAGCAGCTTGGATACCGGCAGGTATTCACCCCTCCACTTT
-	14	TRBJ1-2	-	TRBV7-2	CASSLEGLGYGYTF	TGTGCCAGCAGCTTAGAAGGGTTGGGATATGGCTACACCTTC
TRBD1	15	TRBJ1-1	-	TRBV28	CASSWGTAVNTEAFF	TGTGCCAGCAGTTGGGGGACAGCGGTGAACACTGAAGCTTTCTTT
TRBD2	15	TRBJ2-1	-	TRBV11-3	CASSPGGGRLSEQFF	TGTGCCAGCAGCCCCGGGGGGGGTAGGCTTTCTGAGCAGTTCTTC
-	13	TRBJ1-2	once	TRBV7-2	CASSLPGGYGYTF	TGTGCCAGCAGCCTTCCTGGGGGTTATGGCTACACCTTC
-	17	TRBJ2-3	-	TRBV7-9	CASSEYRAVILTDTQYF	TGTGCCAGCAGCGAATATAGAGCGGTGATCCTCACAGATACGCAGTATTTT
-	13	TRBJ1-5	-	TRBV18	CASSPGGGQPQHF	TGTGCCAGCTCACCAGGGGGCGGTCAGCCCCAGCATTTT
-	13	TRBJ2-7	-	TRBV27	CASSFSGTYEQYF	TGTGCCAGCAGTTTCTCCGGGACCTACGAGCAGTACTTC
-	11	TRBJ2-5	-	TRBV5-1	CASSLEETQYF	TGCGCCAGCAGCTTGGAGGAGACCCAGTACTTC
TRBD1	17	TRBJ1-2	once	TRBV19	CASSPKGWDRLADGYTF	TGTGCCAGTAGCCCCAAGGGTTGGGACAGGTTGGCGGATGGCTACACCTTC
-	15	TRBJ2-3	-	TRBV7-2	CASSWRSSGTDTQYF	TGTGCCAGCAGCTGGCGGTCTAGTGGCACAGATACGCAGTATTTT
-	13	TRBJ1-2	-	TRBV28	CASSQQGDYGYTF	TGTGCCAGCAGTCAACAGGGCGATTATGGCTACACCTTC
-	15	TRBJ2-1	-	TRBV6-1	CASSGGSGRYNEQFF	TGTGCCAGCAGTGGGGGAAGCGGGCGCTACAATGAGCAGTTCTTC
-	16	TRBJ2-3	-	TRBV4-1	CASSQDGPGTPDTQYF	TGCGCCAGCAGCCAAGATGGCCCGGGGACTCCAGATACGCAGTATTTT
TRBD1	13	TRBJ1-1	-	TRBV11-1	CASSLETGSGAFF	TGTGCCAGCAGCTTAGAGACAGGGTCTGGAGCTTTCTTT